The 18 T cell receptor beta chains below were found in one sample sequenced in a study of a mutant IDH1 vaccine in newly diagnosed glioma. The antigens of these receptors remain unknown. Measured with immunoSEQ multiplex PCR; TCRdb has only the in-frame clones, and not every one. The repertoire holds about 42,000 clones, with roughly 80% as singletons. The time point denotes: week 35, safety follow-up. Topical imiquimod was applied with each vaccine dose, which held 300 ug of mutant IDH1 20-mer peptide. The sequencing here drew on PBMCs, taken from a glioma patient whose treatment included an IDH1 peptide vaccine. These TCRs come from a woman in her 50s with glioma.

This clone has a single count. The genes are TRBV10-2 and TRBJ2-7; unclear D gene. V lost 4 bases and J lost 0, with 4 bases in between. CDR1 is WSHSY and CDR2 is SAAADI in the germline V gene. The CDR3 sequence is 12 residues long. The chain's CDR3 is CASSVSSYEQYF. The CDR3 DNA is TGCGCCAGCAGTGTAAGCTCCTACGAGCAGTACTTC.

The V and J genes are TRBV6-6 and TRBJ1-1; no clear D. Deletions cut 6 bases from V and 2 bases from J, with 10 bases between. CDR3 length equals 13 residues. Germline V gene lookup returns CDR1 MNHNY and CDR2 SVGAGI (reference sequence). The CDR3 sequence is CASSLASNTEAFF. The CDR3, as DNA: TGTGCCAGCAGCCTAGCGAGTAACACTGAAGCTTTCTTT.

V usage is TRBV6-6 and J usage is TRBJ2-4; the match to TRBD1 covers 7 bases. The ends lost 2 bases at V and 6 bases at J; junction bases unmatched: 4. The CDR3 has 14 amino acids. CDR1 and CDR2 from the germline V gene are MNHNY and SVGAGI (reference sequence). The CDR3 DNA reads TGTGCCAGCAGTTACGAGGGACAGAGAAACATTCAGTACTTC. Encoded protein: CASSYEGQRNIQYF.

The V gene is TRBV29-1, the J gene TRBJ1-6; TRBD1 aligns across 7 bases. The CDR3 has 13 amino acids. The germline CDR1 and CDR2 sequences are SQVTM and ANQGSEA. V was pared by 5 bases and J by 5 bases, with 3 bases of the junction left unmatched. The CDR3, as DNA: TGCAGCGTTCGCGGGACAGATAATTCACCCCTCCACTTT. It codes for CSVRGTDNSPLHF.

This rearrangement joins TRBV30 to TRBJ1-5; 8 bases agree with TRBD1. V gave up 5 bases and J gave up 8 bases; unmatched junction bases: 8. CDR1 is GTSNPN and CDR2 is SVGIG in the germline V gene (reference sequence). CDR3 length equals 13 residues. CDR3 protein: CAWGQGPAEPQHF. The CDR3 DNA follows: TGTGCCTGGGGACAGGGCCCCGCCGAGCCCCAGCATTTT.

The chain couples TRBV5-4 to TRBJ2-3; D is possibly TRBD1 (6 bases). Trimming removed 1 base from V and 4 bases from J, with 13 bases in between. The CDR3 is 15 residues long. Germline CDR1 reads SGHNT; CDR2 reads YYREEE (reference sequence). Here the CDR3 DNA reads TGTGCCAGCAGCTTGCAGGCAGGGGCCCCAGATACGCAGTATTTT. This translates into CASSLQAGAPDTQYF. The whole variable domain, remainder taken from reference TRBV5-4 and TRBJ2-3, is ETGVTQSPTHLIKTRGQQVTLRCSSQSGHNTVSWYQQALGQGPQFIFQYYREEENGRGNFPPRFSGLQFPNYSSELNVNALELDDSALYLCASSLQAGAPDTQYFGPGTRLTVL.

This clone was recorded only once. The V gene is TRBV4-1, the J gene TRBJ2-3; no firm D call. The CDR3 spans 17 residues. V was cut by 5 bases and J by 4 bases, with 22 bases left in between. Germline values: CDR1 MGHRA, CDR2 YSYEKL. The CDR3 DNA follows: TGCGCCAGCAGCAACCCTTTCACGAGGCTGGACCCAGATACGCAGTATTTT. Protein sequence: CASSNPFTRLDPDTQYF.

This clone appeared once. CDR3 bases: TGCGCCAGCAGCTTGGGGGACAGGAGCACAGATACGCAGTATTTT. Translation: CASSLGDRSTDTQYF. The chain carries TRBV5-1 and TRBJ2-3, with 8 bases matching TRBD1. The trim removed 0 bases at V and 0 bases at J, leaving 0 bases unmatched. The CDR3 covers 15 residues. Germline V gives CDR1 SGHRS, CDR2 YFSETQ.

The V gene is TRBV6-6, the J gene TRBJ1-3, with 11 bases that match TRBD1. This CDR3 has 16 amino acids. In germline, CDR1 is MNHNY, CDR2 SVGAGI (reference sequence). The V segment lost 6 bases and the J segment 0 bases; nucleotides outside the gene matches: 4. CDR3 region: CASSGQGAISGNTIYF. DNA for the CDR3: TGTGCCAGCAGCGGACAGGGGGCTATCTCTGGAAACACCATATATTTT.

This clone was seen only a few times. At the DNA level, this CDR3 is encoded by other sequences in the same sample as well. The V and J genes are TRBV9 and TRBJ1-5, with no clear D. Germline CDR1 and CDR2: SGDLS and YYNGEE. This CDR3 comprises 15 residues. Trimming cost V 0 bases and J 0 bases, with 7 bases left between them. CDR3 region: CASSVGGYSNQPQHF. CDR3 in DNA: TGTGCCAGCAGCGTAGGGGGATATAGCAATCAGCCCCAGCATTTT.

This clone was recorded only once. The chain recombines TRBV4-3 with TRBJ2-1; no firm D call. Germline assignment: CDR1 LGHNA and CDR2 YSLEER. Trimming removed 1 base from V and 7 bases from J, with 8 bases in between. CDR3 length: 13 residues. CDR3 region: CASSQGQPNEQFF. The DNA for the CDR3 is TGCGCCAGCAGCCAAGGCCAGCCAAATGAGCAGTTCTTC.

The V gene is TRBV15, the J gene TRBJ2-1; tentative D call: TRBD1 (6 bases). The CDR3 covers 16 residues. Trimming took 1 base from V and 4 from J, leaving 14 bases between them. Looked up from germline, CDR1 is LNHNV and CDR2 is YYDKDF (reference sequence). This chain's CDR3 is CATSRALGQRYNEQFF. CDR3 coding DNA: TGTGCCACCAGCAGAGCTTTAGGACAGCGATACAATGAGCAGTTCTTC.

J is TRBJ1-5 and V is TRBV7-9; D gene uncertain. The V gene lost 2 bases and the J gene lost 0 bases, with 8 bases spanning the gap. The germline CDR1 and CDR2 sequences are SEHNR and FQNEAQ (reference sequence). The CDR3 sequence is 15 residues long. The CDR3, as DNA: TGTGCCAGCAGCTTAAGTAAAGATAGCAATCAGCCCCAGCATTTT. It yields the protein CASSLSKDSNQPQHF. The whole variable domain, remainder taken from reference TRBV7-9 and TRBJ1-5, is DTGVSQNPRHKITKRGQNVTFRCDPISEHNRLYWYRQTLGQGPEFLTYFQNEAQLEKSRLLSDRFSAERPKGSFSTLEIQRTEQGDSAMYLCASSLSKDSNQPQHFGDGTRLSIL.

V and J are TRBV18 and TRBJ1-5; D unclear. There are 13 residues in the CDR3. Germline values: CDR1 KGHSH, CDR2 LQKENI. Trimming removed 3 bases at V and 7 bases at J, with 10 bases between. This chain's CDR3 is CASSPEGWQPQHF. The CDR3 DNA reads TGTGCCAGCTCACCCGAGGGCTGGCAGCCCCAGCATTTT.

The chain carries TRBV2 and TRBJ1-2, with D possibly TRBD1 on 5 matching bases. The ends were cut back, 3 bases at V and 4 bases at J, with 12 bases in the middle. The CDR3 length is 14 residues. Germline V lookup: CDR1 SNHLY, CDR2 FYNNEI. The CDR3 DNA is TGTGCCAGCAGTGACGGCAGGGAGGGCTATGGCTACACCTTC. Translation: CASSDGREGYGYTF.

The chain employs TRBV5-4 and TRBJ2-5, with a possible D match to TRBD1 (6 bases). The V end was cut by 4 bases, the J end by 3 bases, with 10 bases between. Germline V gene sequence: CDR1 SGHNT, CDR2 YYREEE (reference sequence). CDR3 length: 13 residues. The CDR3 DNA is TGTGCCAGCAGCCCGGACAGCGAAGAGACCCAGTACTTC. Translating it yields CASSPDSEETQYF.

This chain uses TRBV10-3 with TRBJ2-1; TRBD1 agrees at 8 bases. CDR3 size: 16 residues. The germline CDR1 and CDR2 sequences are ENHRY and SYGVKD. With V trimmed by 4 bases and J by 2 bases, 7 bases remained unmatched. As DNA, the CDR3 is TGTGCCATCAGTGGGACCGGACAGGGTGCCTACAATGAGCAGTTCTTC. As protein: CAISGTGQGAYNEQFF.

V and J are TRBV6-1 and TRBJ2-7; D possibly uses TRBD1 or TRBD2 (5 bases each). The CDR3 extends over 15 amino acids. Germline V CDR1 and CDR2: MNHNS, SASEGT. Trimming removed 3 bases from V and 1 base from J, with 13 bases in between. Here the CDR3 DNA reads TGTGCCAGCAGTGAGGGGACGGTTGGTTCCTACGAGCAGTACTTC. It specifies CASSEGTVGSYEQYF.